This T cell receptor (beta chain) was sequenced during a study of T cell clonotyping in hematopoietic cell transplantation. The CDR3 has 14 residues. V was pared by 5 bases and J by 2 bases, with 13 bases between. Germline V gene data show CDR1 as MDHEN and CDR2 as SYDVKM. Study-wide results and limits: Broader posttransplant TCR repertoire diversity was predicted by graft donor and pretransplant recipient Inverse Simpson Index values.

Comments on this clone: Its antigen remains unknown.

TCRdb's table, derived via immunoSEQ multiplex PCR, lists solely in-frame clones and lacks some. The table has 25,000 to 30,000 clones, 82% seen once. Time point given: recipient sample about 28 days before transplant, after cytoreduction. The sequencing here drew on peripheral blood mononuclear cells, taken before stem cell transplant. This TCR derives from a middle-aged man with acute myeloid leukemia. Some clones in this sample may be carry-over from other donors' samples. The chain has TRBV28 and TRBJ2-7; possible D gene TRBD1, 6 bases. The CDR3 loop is CASSELDSTYEQYF. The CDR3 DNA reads TGTGCCAGCAGTGAACTGGACAGCACCTACGAGCAGTACTTC.